The 14 T cell receptor beta chains reported below all come from one sample, sequenced in a study of cytomegalovirus exposure and HLA in healthy donors. Primers included in the PCR were 60 Vbeta and 13 Jbeta primers. The protocol was immunoSEQ multiplex PCR, while the TCRdb copy is restricted to in-frame clones and leaves out a portion. This repertoire shows 150,000 or so clones, about 70% found once; its top ten account for 6% to 8%. Sample: PBMCs. These receptors all stem from a male donor in good health and CMV-seronegative.

This clone has only one observation. V and J are TRBV7-3 and TRBJ2-3; TRBD2 is a possible D gene (7 bases). CDR1 is SGHTA, CDR2 FQGTGA, per germline. V lost 3 bases and J 3 bases, leaving 13 bases between the germline ends. The CDR3 runs to 15 residues. Here the CDR3 reads CASSLGGGRTDTQYF. The DNA for the CDR3 is TGTGCCAGCAGCTTGGGGGGCGGGAGAACAGATACGCAGTATTTT.

This sequence joins TRBV5-6 and TRBJ1-1, with D uncertain. The germline gives CDR1 SGHDT, CDR2 YYEEEE. V lost 0 bases to trimming and J lost 1 base, with 10 bases between them. CDR3 size: 15 residues. The CDR3 DNA reads as TGTGCCAGCAGCTTGGACTTTCAGGAGAACACTGAAGCTTTCTTT. It translates to CASSLDFQENTEAFF. The full variable domain, in which reference TRBV5-6 and TRBJ1-1 provide the parts outside the CDR3, is DAGVTQSPTHLIKTRGQQVTLRCSPKSGHDTVSWYQQALGQGPQFIFQYYEEEERQRGNFPDRFSGHQFPNYSSELNVNALLLGDSALYLCASSLDFQENTEAFFGQGTRLTVV.

The genes are TRBV12-1 and TRBJ2-1; the table's D call, TRBD2, was not checked against the DNA. TRBV12-1 is given as a pseudogene. The CDR3 runs to 16 residues. CDR3: CASSFPWLAGVHEQFF. CDR3 DNA: TGTGCCAGCAGCTTTCCCTGGCTAGCGGGAGTCCATGAGCAGTTCTTC.

The chain couples TRBV7-2 to TRBJ2-7; D may be TRBD1 (5 bases). Trimming removed 2 bases at V and 3 bases at J, with 23 bases between. Looked up from germline, CDR1 is SGHTA and CDR2 is FQGNSA. The CDR3 has 18 amino acids. The CDR3 is CASSLRSQQAPVVYEQYF. Here the CDR3 DNA reads TGTGCCAGCAGCTTACGTTCTCAACAGGCCCCAGTGGTCTACGAGCAGTACTTC.

This clone occurred once. The chain's CDR3 is CASSQIAGDTDTQYF. For the CDR3, the DNA is TGCGCCAGCAGCCAAATAGCGGGGGACACAGATACGCAGTATTTT. The V call is TRBV4-1, the J call TRBJ2-3, with 9 bases identical to TRBD2. Looked up from germline, CDR1 is MGHRA and CDR2 is YSYEKL. The CDR3 consists of 15 residues. The ends lost 2 bases at V and 2 bases at J; junction bases unmatched: 2.

The V gene is TRBV19, the J gene TRBJ1-1; TRBD1 agrees at 7 bases. Germline assignment: CDR1 LNHDA and CDR2 SQIVND (reference sequence). CDR3 length: 16 amino acids. The V segment lost 5 bases and the J segment 3 bases; nucleotides outside the gene matches: 12. The DNA of the CDR3 is TGTGCCAGTAGTCTACGACAGGGTCAAGTGGACACTGAAGCTTTCTTT. It yields the protein CASSLRQGQVDTEAFF. Complete variable domain (other parts from reference TRBV19 and TRBJ1-1): DGGITQSPKYLFRKEGQNVTLSCEQNLNHDAMYWYRQDPGQGLRLIYYSQIVNDFQKGDIAEGYSVSREKKESFPLTVTSAQKNPTAFYLCASSLRQGQVDTEAFFGQGTRLTVV.

The V and J genes are TRBV20-1 and TRBJ1-1, with TRBD1 as a possible D gene (5 bases). The V and J ends lost 4 bases and 5 bases respectively, with 8 bases between them. CDR3 size: 11 residues. CDR1 is DFQATT, CDR2 SNEGSKA, per germline (reference sequence). CDR3 nucleotide sequence: TGCAGTGCTAAGGGGCGGACTGAAGCTTTCTTT. Encoded protein: CSAKGRTEAFF.

The chain uses TRBV6-1 and TRBJ2-2; perhaps TRBD2 as D (6 bases). The germline V and J ends were trimmed by 7 bases and 7 bases, with 19 bases remaining between them. The CDR3 runs to 15 residues. CDR1 is MNHNS and CDR2 is SASEGT in the germline V gene. CDR3 nucleotide sequence: TGTGCCAGCACCATCGGGGGTAGGGCGAACGGGGAGCTGTTTTTT. This gives the protein CASTIGGRANGELFF.

This clone was detected only a few times. The chain carries TRBV28 and TRBJ1-1; 7 bases fit TRBD1. Trimming at V came to 6 bases and at J to 9 bases, leaving 10 bases not matched to a gene. Looked up from germline, CDR1 is MDHEN and CDR2 is SYDVKM. This CDR3 contains 13 residues. CDR3 amino acids: CASRNAGTAQAFF. CDR3 coding DNA: TGTGCCAGCAGGAATGCCGGGACAGCACAAGCTTTCTTT.

The rearrangement uses TRBV7-8 and TRBJ2-7; 7 nucleotides match TRBD2. The J segment lost 5 bases and the V segment lost 3 bases, leaving 10 bases of the junction unmatched. Germline CDR1 is SGHVS and CDR2 is FQNEAQ. CDR3 size: 15 residues. The CDR3 region has the DNA TGTGCCAGCAGCTTTATGGGAGGGCTCGGCGACGAGCAGTACTTC. It is translated as CASSFMGGLGDEQYF.

In this sample, this clone turned up once. In DNA, the CDR3 is TGTGCCAGCAGTTTATCTAGGACAGGGTATGGCTACACCTTC. Translation: CASSLSRTGYGYTF. The chain has TRBV27 and TRBJ1-2, with 8 bases aligning to TRBD1. Losses at the gene ends were 0 bases for V and 5 bases for J; bases not matched to a gene: 2. The germline gives CDR1 MNHEY, CDR2 SMNVEV (reference sequence). The CDR3 has 14 residues.

The V call is TRBV18, the J call TRBJ2-2, with D possibly TRBD2 on 6 matching bases. The V gene lost 5 bases and the J gene lost 6 bases, with 13 bases spanning the gap. Germline assignment: CDR1 KGHSH and CDR2 LQKENI. The CDR3 is 14 residues long. CDR3 sequence (DNA): TGTGCCAGCTCAGCGACCGGGGGTTCCGGGGAGCTGTTTTTT. Translated, it gives CASSATGGSGELFF.

CDR3 residues: CAWTRGVGGYTF. The CDR3 nucleotides read TGTGCCTGGACAAGGGGCGTAGGTGGCTACACCTTC. This chain connects TRBV30 to TRBJ1-2; perhaps TRBD1 as D (5 bases). Looked up from germline, CDR1 is GTSNPN and CDR2 is SVGIG (reference sequence). V was pared by 4 bases and J by 7 bases, with 13 bases between. This CDR3 contains 12 residues.

The chain joins TRBV7-9 to TRBJ2-7; a possible D gene is TRBD2 (6 bases). This CDR3 is 16 amino acids long. Per the germline V gene, CDR1 is SEHNR and CDR2 is FQNEAQ (reference sequence). Trimming cost V 5 bases and J 2 bases, with 19 bases left between them. The CDR3 nucleotides are TGTGCCAGCAGCACTCGCGGGACTCAGATTCCCTACGAGCAGTACTTC. Translating it yields CASSTRGTQIPYEQYF.